The text below deals with one T cell receptor (beta chain). Its specificity is unknown. Sequencing was done on patients that had shown CD8+CD57+ cell expansion by flow cytometry. This record belongs to a study of CD8+CD57+ T cells in acquired aplastic anemia. Study-wide context: Sorted CD4+ and CD8+ cells gave an average of roughly 3.5 ug of DNA.

Genomic DNA served as template for TCR beta VDJ and CDR3 profiling. TCRdb itself ran the reads through MiXCR, one entry per CDR3 protein. Of 150,000 to 200,000 distinct CDR3 sequences listed, roughly 65% are singletons. Germline lookup yields CDR1 LNHNV and CDR2 YYDKDF (reference sequence). This CDR3 contains 16 residues. The V end was cut by 4 bases, the J end by 1 base, with 13 bases between. Study-level results: Patients were compared with controls for CD8+ Simpson's diversity, and no significant difference emerged.

The sequencing sample was made of sorted CD4+, CD8+, or CD8+CD57+ T cells (not recorded which) from PBMCs. The rearrangement uses TRBV15 and TRBJ1-4; TRBD1 is a possible D gene (6 bases). This TCR was sampled from a human donor with aplastic anemia. DNA for the CDR3: TGTGCCACCAGCACGAATATAGGGGGAACTAATGAAAAACTGTTTTTT. Translated: CATSTNIGGTNEKLFF. Together with reference TRBV15 and TRBJ1-4, the CDR3 gives the full variable domain: DAMVIQNPRYQVTQFGKPVTLSCSQTLNHNVMYWYQQKSSQAPKLLFHYYDKDFNNEADTPDNFQSRRPNTSFCFLDIRSPGLGDTAMYLCATSTNIGGTNEKLFFGSGTQLSVL.